This TCR beta chain was recovered during a study of blood T cell repertoires in COVID-19. The overall study: Acute-phase and convalescent COVID-19 samples originated in the United States, Italy and Spain.

Profiled with immunoSEQ multiplex PCR; TCRdb holds only in-frame clones, not every one. The table records 98,000 or so clones, around 81% of them present only once. Germline V gene lookup returns CDR1 MRHNA and CDR2 SNTAGT. Trimming took 5 bases from V and 4 from J, leaving 11 bases between them. The CDR3 sequence is 13 residues long. The sequenced sample was peripheral blood. The chain employs TRBV6-4 and TRBJ1-1; D gene ambiguous. The receptor was isolated from a woman aged 70-85 years with acute or convalescent COVID-19. In DNA form, the CDR3 reads TGTGCCAGCAGTAGCCAAACCGGCACTGAAGCTTTCTTT. It is translated as CASSSQTGTEAFF.